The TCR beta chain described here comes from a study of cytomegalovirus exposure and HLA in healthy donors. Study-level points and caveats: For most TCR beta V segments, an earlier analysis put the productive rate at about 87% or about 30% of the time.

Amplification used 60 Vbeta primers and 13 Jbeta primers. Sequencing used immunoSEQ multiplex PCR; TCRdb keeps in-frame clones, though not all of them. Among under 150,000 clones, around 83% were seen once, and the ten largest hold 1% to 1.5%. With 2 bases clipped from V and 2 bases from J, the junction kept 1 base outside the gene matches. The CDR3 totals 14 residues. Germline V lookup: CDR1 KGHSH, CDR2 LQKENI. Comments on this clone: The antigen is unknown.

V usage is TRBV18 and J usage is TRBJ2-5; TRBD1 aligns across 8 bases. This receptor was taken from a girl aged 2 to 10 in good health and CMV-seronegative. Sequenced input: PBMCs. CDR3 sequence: CASSPRTGQETQYF. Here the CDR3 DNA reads TGTGCCAGCTCACCAAGGACAGGGCAAGAGACCCAGTACTTC.